This T cell receptor (beta chain) was recorded in a study of vaccination effects on CD4 cells after COVID-19. Study summary: It was a median of 72 days after the second dose that post-vaccine samples were obtained.

General study results and limits: Researchers reported few convalescent patients and no early post-infection timepoints in the study. After vaccination of healthy people, only 1 of 255 vaccine-induced clones cross-reacted with common cold coronaviruses.

The CDR3 has 12 residues. V was clipped by 5 bases and J by 13 bases; unmatched bases: 11. Germline-derived CDR1 and CDR2 are SEHNR and FQNEAQ (reference sequence). Sequencing used immunoSEQ multiplex PCR; TCRdb keeps in-frame clones, though not all of them. The sample includes 25,000 to 40,000 clones, roughly four fifths of them seen just once. This clone was counted between two and nine times. The antigen is not known. Viral peptide pools were used in the ViraFEST assay to expand antigen-specific CD4+ T cells, and sequencing came afterward. Researchers isolated CD4+ T cells once approximately eleven days of culture had elapsed. Participants each got two BNT162b2 or mRNA-1273 vaccine doses.

The sequence came from a human donor who received a COVID-19 vaccine. Some clones in this sample may be carry-over from other donors' samples. The starting material was CD4+ T cells from PBMCs cultured with HCoV-NL63 spike peptides, obtained after COVID-19 vaccination. This rearrangement joins TRBV7-9 to TRBJ2-7, with TRBD2 matching over 7 bases. For the CDR3, the DNA is TGTGCCAGCAGCACCCCGGGGGGACCGCACTACGTC. It is translated as CASSTPGGPHYV.